Sequencing of this T cell receptor (beta chain) was carried out in a study of blood T cell repertoires in COVID-19 (dated by TCRdb to about 2020). Describing the broader study: Samples covering the acute and convalescent phases of COVID-19 were provided by collaborators in the United States, Italy and Spain. The prospective study material was composed of cDNA or gDNA derived from T cells, B-cell-depleted T cells, or PBMCs. Deeply sampled blood TCRbeta repertoires from subjects exposed to, actively infected with, or recovered from COVID-19 were included in the dataset. The repertoires were released in a freely available public database meant as a resource for research on the immune response to SARS-CoV-2. The samples were drawn from two sources: the first 160 participants of the ongoing ImmuneRACE study, and 950 to 1,500 subjects contributed by 6 global collaborators. The sample metadata nearly always contained a de-identified subject ID, COVID-19 status, age in years and sex. Where HLA class I and class II types were available, the types were taken from metadata supplied by the sample provider, not from assay-based typing. The paper as a whole reports these results and caveats: The amount of clinical and demographic metadata varied by source and participant and was provided uncurated.

Enrolling through a virtual design, the prospective study's participants ranged in age from roughly 18 to 100 years and lived across roughly 23 United States geographic areas. Cohort assignment in the prospective study relied on participant-reported clinical history from a screening survey and a study questionnaire. In the prospective study, whole blood, serum and a nasopharyngeal or oropharyngeal swab were collected from each participant by mobile phlebotomists. Participants in the prospective study had the option to provide additional blood draws and questionnaires over a roughly two-month period. Before DNA extraction, blood samples from the prospective study were shipped at room temperature or frozen. In the germline V gene, CDR1 corresponds to SGHNT and CDR2 to YENEEA. The V and J ends are trimmed by 5 bases and 0 bases, leaving 11 bases between them. The CDR3 contains 16 residues, cysteine and phenylalanine counted. The kept DNA is CDR3 alone, 48 bases in frame from the first base.

TCRbeta CDR3 regions were amplified from genomic DNA using the immunoSEQ Assay, a bias-controlled multiplex PCR. The source study handled its data this way. Nucleated cell counts per sample were estimated from amplification of reference gene primers within the assay. Sequence reads were collapsed and filtered to measure the absolute abundance of every unique TCRbeta CDR3 rearrangement. For each sample, productive Simpson clonality was calculated as the square root of Simpson's diversity index across productive rearrangements. TCRdb holds this immuneACCESS table with in-frame rearrangements only. Some clones are missing; in checked studies, unresolved V genes explain under half, and the rest has no known cause. That table supplies the V and J calls and clone size; D and trimming were determined from the DNA. Recorded for this sample are a few hundred thousand clones; around 84% of them occurred a single time. The top ten hold under 4.5% of the sample.

As regards this clone: Its antigen remains undetermined. Base qualities are not at hand, and no much larger clone is one base apart.

This receptor chain uses TRBV11-3 and TRBJ2-6; a tentative D call is TRBD2 (5 bases match). The sample was PBMCs or T cells enriched from blood (not recorded which). This sequence was found in a man aged 25 to 40 with acute COVID-19. DNA sequence: TGTGCCAGCAGCCCAGAGGGCAACTCTGGGGCCAACGTCCTGACTTTC. It is translated as CASSPEGNSGANVLTF.